This T cell receptor beta chain is drawn from a study of blood T cell repertoires in COVID-19. For the study at large: Researchers got acute and convalescent COVID-19 samples from the United States, Italy and Spain.

Methods used by the authors: Amplification from reference gene primers served as the basis for estimated nucleated cell counts. Assay: immunoSEQ multiplex PCR; the TCRdb copy retains only in-frame clones and omits some. V and J calls and clone size are those listed in that table; D and trimming were worked out from the DNA. The table lists fewer than 250,000 clones, about 88% of them singletons. Germline CDR1 SGHNT, CDR2 YENEEA. This CDR3 is 15 amino acids long. With V trimmed by 4 bases and J by 2 bases, 3 bases remained unmatched. The chain carries TRBV11-3 and TRBJ2-1; 9 bases are a match to TRBD2. The source of this sequence is a man in his 70s with acute or convalescent COVID-19. The specimen sequenced was peripheral blood. CDR3 in DNA: TGTGCCAGCAGCTCCGGGACTAGCACCTACAATGAGCAGTTCTTC. This gives the protein CASSSGTSTYNEQFF.